The present T cell receptor beta chain was sequenced within a study of blood T cell repertoires in COVID-19. Across the study: COVID-19 samples from acute and convalescent phases originated in the United States, Italy and Spain.

TCRdb's table, derived via immunoSEQ multiplex PCR, lists solely in-frame clones and lacks some. This table has more than 150,000 clones, around 80% appearing once. CDR3 length equals 17 residues. The germline V gene has CDR1 LGHDT and CDR2 YNNKEL (reference sequence). Trimming cost V 0 bases and J 9 bases; bases outside gene matches: 15. V and J are TRBV3-1 (or the pseudogene TRBV3-2) and TRBJ2-7, with 9 bases fitting TRBD1. This clonotype was sampled from a woman in her sixties with acute or convalescent COVID-19. Source material: peripheral blood. The CDR3 DNA is TGTGCCAGCAGCCAAGAGGTCGGGGACAGGGCTATTATCGGGCAGTACTTC. Translation: CASSQEVGDRAIIGQYF.